This T cell receptor beta chain was sequenced in a study of technical replicates of blood from four donors. The CDR3 runs 18 residues. Per germline, CDR1 SGHVS and CDR2 FNYEAQ. V lost 2 bases, J lost 5 bases, and 24 bases lay in between. Clones were sequenced by immunoSEQ multiplex PCR, and TCRdb holds only the in-frame ones, with some missing. Among about 75,000 clones, about nine tenths were seen once, and the ten largest hold 0.37%. The chain uses TRBV7-6 and TRBJ2-5; D is perhaps TRBD1 (6 bases). This TCR was sampled from a human donor in good health. Some clones in this sample may be carry-over from other donors' samples. The source material was T cells isolated from PBMCs. The CDR3 sequence is CASSLLRDLQGPGETQYF. The CDR3 DNA reads TGTGCCAGCAGCTTATTAAGGGATTTACAGGGACCTGGGGAGACCCAGTACTTC. Filled out from reference TRBV7-6 and TRBJ2-5, the complete variable domain reads GAGVSQSPRYKVTKRGQDVALRCDPISGHVSLYWYRQALGQGPEFLTYFNYEAQQDKSGLPNDRFSAERPEGSISTLTIQRTEQRDSAMYRCASSLLRDLQGPGETQYFGPGTRLLVL.